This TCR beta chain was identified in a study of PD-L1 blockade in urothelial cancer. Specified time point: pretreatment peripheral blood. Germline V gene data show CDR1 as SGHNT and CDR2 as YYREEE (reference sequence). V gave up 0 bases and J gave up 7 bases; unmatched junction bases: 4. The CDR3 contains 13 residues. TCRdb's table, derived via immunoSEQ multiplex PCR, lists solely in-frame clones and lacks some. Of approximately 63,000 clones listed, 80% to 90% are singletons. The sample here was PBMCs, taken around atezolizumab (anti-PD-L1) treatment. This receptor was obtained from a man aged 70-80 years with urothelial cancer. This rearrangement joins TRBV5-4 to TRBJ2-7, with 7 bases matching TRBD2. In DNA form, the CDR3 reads TGTGCCAGCAGCTTGGAGTTCGGGGGGGAGCAGTACTTC. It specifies CASSLEFGGEQYF.